Listed here is a single TCR beta chain. The sample is drawn from a study of blood T cell repertoires in COVID-19. Across the whole study: Acute and convalescent COVID-19 specimens originated in the United States, Italy and Spain. The cDNA or gDNA used as material had been derived from T cells, B-cell-depleted T cells, or PBMCs.

Generated by immunoSEQ multiplex PCR, the TCRdb table keeps only in-frame clones and is missing some. The sample lists 250,000 to 300,000 clones, 81% occurring once. Sequenced input: peripheral blood. The receptor was derived from a woman between 55 and 75 years old with active or convalescent COVID-19.

CDR3 sequence (DNA): TGTGCCAGCAGCAGTGTCCGGGAGAGTTTCTCACCCCTCCACTTT. This translates into CASSSVRESFSPLHF. The V call is TRBV7-9, the J call TRBJ1-6; D uncertain. The V gene's germline CDR1 is SEHNR and CDR2 FQNEAQ (reference sequence). The CDR3 has 15 residues. V dropped 5 bases and J dropped 10 bases, with 18 bases sitting between them.